The 27 T cell receptor beta chains below come from one sample, sequenced in a study of PD-1 blockade in classical Hodgkin lymphoma. Documented time point: newly diagnosed, previously untreated cHL patient sample. Profiling relied on immunoSEQ multiplex PCR, and the TCRdb table lists in-frame clones only, not all of them. This table has 45,000 to 60,000 clones, roughly 90% appearing once. The sample consisted of peripheral blood mononuclear cells (PBMCs). The origin of the receptors is a human donor with classical Hodgkin lymphoma.

The chain combines TRBV6-5 with TRBJ1-1; D gene unclear. CDR1 is MNHEY and CDR2 is SVGAGI in the germline V gene. With 2 bases removed from V and 1 base from J, the gap between germline ends came to 14 bases. The length of the CDR3 is 16 residues. The CDR3 sequence: CASSYRLGSGNTEAFF. The CDR3 DNA sequence: TGTGCCAGCAGTTACCGACTAGGCAGTGGGAACACTGAAGCTTTCTTT.

The genes are TRBV10-1 and TRBJ2-1, with D perhaps TRBD2 (6 bases). Germline CDR1 reads WNHNN; CDR2 reads SYGVQD (reference sequence). Between the trimmed V and J ends, which lost 6 bases and 5 bases, there was a span of 14 bases. This CDR3 is 14 amino acids long. CDR3 DNA: TGCGCCAGCAGCAAGGGGATAGCGGACAATGAGCAGTTCTTC. Encoded protein: CASSKGIADNEQFF.

The rearrangement uses TRBV2 and TRBJ2-7, with a tentative D call TRBD1 (6 bases). This CDR3 region has 14 residues. V lost 2 bases and J lost 1, with 9 bases in between. The germline CDR1 and CDR2 sequences are SNHLY and FYNNEI. CDR3 sequence (DNA): TGTGCCAGCAGTGAACAGGGGCAGTCCTACGAGCAGTACTTC. Translation gives CASSEQGQSYEQYF.

This sequence joins TRBV19 and TRBJ1-4; D unclear. The CDR3 spans 13 residues. The germline V gene encodes CDR1 LNHDA and CDR2 SQIVND (reference sequence). The V gene lost 7 bases and the J gene lost 6 bases, with 12 bases spanning the gap. CDR3 in amino acids: CASTRKGYEKLFF. The CDR3 region has the DNA TGTGCCAGTACCCGGAAAGGGTATGAAAAACTGTTTTTT.

CDR3 protein: CASSRQGQISNQPQHF. Here the CDR3 DNA reads TGTGCCAGCTCACGACAGGGGCAGATTAGCAATCAGCCCCAGCATTTT. The V and J genes are TRBV18 and TRBJ1-5; 8 bases line up with TRBD1. The CDR3 is made up of 16 amino acids. Germline V CDR1 and CDR2: KGHSH, LQKENI. The V and J ends lost 4 bases and 0 bases, in that order; junction bases with no gene match: 5.

The count of this clone is one. V and J are TRBV2 and TRBJ1-3, with D unresolved. The CDR3 is 16 residues long. Trimming took off 5 bases at V and 0 bases at J, with 14 bases between the two ends. Looked up from germline, CDR1 is SNHLY and CDR2 is FYNNEI. The CDR3 region is CASSLETPSSGNTIYF. The CDR3 nucleotides read TGTGCCAGCAGTCTCGAAACACCGAGCTCTGGAAACACCATATATTTT. Complete variable domain (other parts from reference TRBV2 and TRBJ1-3): EPEVTQTPSHQVTQMGQEVILRCVPISNHLYFYWYRQILGQKVEFLVSFYNNEISEKSEIFDDQFSVERPDGSNFTLKIRSTKLEDSAMYFCASSLETPSSGNTIYFGEGSWLTVV.

This clone is a singleton in its sample. The gene calls are TRBV19 and TRBJ2-1, with 11 bases matching TRBD2. V was pared by 7 bases and J by 6 bases, with 17 bases of the junction left unmatched. Germline V gives CDR1 LNHDA, CDR2 SQIVND (reference sequence). This CDR3 region has 18 residues. CDR3 in DNA: TGTGCCAGTACTAGGACAGGACTTAGCGGGAGGGCCCTCAATGAGCAGTTCTTC. It yields the protein CASTRTGLSGRALNEQFF.

This clone was picked up a small number of times. The gene calls are TRBV21-1 and TRBJ2-6. TRBV21-1 is marked as a pseudogene. The CDR3 totals 20 residues. The CDR3 spells CASSKEEAGLTLGGANVLTF. The CDR3 region has the DNA TGTGCCAGCAGCAAAGAAGAGGCAGGTCTGACCCTGGGGGGGGCCAACGTCCTGACTTTC.

V and J are TRBV28 and TRBJ2-3, with D maybe TRBD2 (6 bases). V lost 2 bases and J 1 base, leaving 10 bases between the germline ends. The V gene's germline CDR1 is MDHEN and CDR2 SYDVKM. The CDR3 length is 15 residues. The CDR3 region is CASSLGGLGTDTQYF. In DNA form, the CDR3 reads TGTGCCAGCAGTTTAGGGGGACTGGGCACAGATACGCAGTATTTT.

This rearrangement joins TRBV5-1 to TRBJ1-3, with D possibly being TRBD1 (6 bases). Germline CDR1 and CDR2: SGHRS and YFSETQ. The CDR3 covers 15 residues. V lost 0 bases and J 3 bases, leaving 10 bases between the germline ends. CDR3 nucleotide sequence: TGCGCCAGCAGCTTGGATGGGGGCAGTGGAAACACCATATATTTT. Translation gives CASSLDGGSGNTIYF.

CDR3: CASSQARTSGIKTDTQYF. Here the CDR3 DNA reads TGTGCCAGCAGCCAAGCCAGGACTAGCGGGATTAAAACAGATACGCAGTATTTT. The chain uses TRBV4-2 and TRBJ2-3; 12 bases agree with TRBD2. The CDR3 runs 18 residues. CDR1 is LGHNA and CDR2 is YNFKEQ in the germline V gene. J gave up 3 bases and V 1 base, and 8 bases lay outside the gene matches.

V usage is TRBV27 and J usage is TRBJ1-2, with D possibly TRBD1 on 5 matching bases. CDR1 and CDR2 from the germline V gene are MNHEY and SMNVEV (reference sequence). The V gene lost 4 bases and the J gene lost 4 bases, with 16 bases spanning the gap. CDR3 length: 15 amino acids. CDR3 sequence: CASSSTGNWIYGYTF. The CDR3 nucleotides are TGTGCCAGCAGTTCCACAGGCAATTGGATCTATGGCTACACCTTC.

This chain uses TRBV2 with TRBJ2-3; D gene uncertain. Trimming shortened V by 4 bases and J by 0 bases, and 5 bases separated the two germline ends. Germline CDR1 and CDR2: SNHLY and FYNNEI. This CDR3 region has 13 residues. The DNA for the CDR3 is TGTGCCAGCAGTGTGCTAAGCACAGATACGCAGTATTTT. This sequence encodes CASSVLSTDTQYF.

This clone was found once. The V and J genes are TRBV11-2 and TRBJ2-7; D could derive from TRBD1 or TRBD2 (6 bases each). CDR3 size: 13 residues. Germline V gene sequence: CDR1 SGHAT, CDR2 FQNNGV. Trimming cost V 4 bases and J 5 bases, with 12 bases left between them. CDR3: CASSSQGGHEQYF. The CDR3 nucleotides read TGTGCCAGCAGCTCACAGGGAGGCCACGAGCAGTACTTC.

The gene calls are TRBV28 and TRBJ1-1; D not certain. The ends were cut back, 3 bases at V and 4 bases at J, with 21 bases in the middle. The CDR3 loop spans 17 amino acids. Germline loops: CDR1 MDHEN, CDR2 SYDVKM. The CDR3 nucleotides read TGTGCCAGCAGTTTTCTCAAGGGTGGAGGTGATGGCACTGAAGCTTTCTTT. Protein sequence: CASSFLKGGGDGTEAFF.

This clone occurred once. This chain joins TRBV5-1 and TRBJ2-3; D call uncertain. There are 14 residues in the CDR3. CDR1 is SGHRS, CDR2 YFSETQ, per germline. V lost 2 bases and J 2 bases, leaving 9 bases between the germline ends. The CDR3 spells CASSLQYLTDTQYF. Written as DNA, the CDR3 is TGCGCCAGCAGCTTACAATATCTCACAGATACGCAGTATTTT.

V and J are TRBV7-9 and TRBJ2-2; no clear D. Trimming removed 2 bases from V and 6 bases from J, with 7 bases in between. The CDR3 runs to 13 residues. CDR1 SEHNR and CDR2 FQNEAQ come from the germline V gene (reference sequence). CDR3 protein: CASSLRHAGELFF. CDR3 nucleotide sequence: TGTGCCAGCAGCTTACGTCACGCCGGGGAGCTGTTTTTT.

The J gene is TRBJ2-1, the V gene TRBV6-4; TRBD2 agrees at 10 bases. CDR1 MRHNA and CDR2 SNTAGT come from the germline V gene. The V segment lost 2 bases and the J segment 7 bases; nucleotides outside the gene matches: 5. The CDR3 is 15 residues long. CDR3 amino acids: CASSDRSSGSNEQFF. The CDR3 DNA sequence: TGTGCCAGCAGTGACAGGTCTAGCGGGAGTAATGAGCAGTTCTTC.

The chain links TRBV7-9 to TRBJ1-2, with 8 bases aligning to TRBD1. Germline trimming cut 5 bases from V and 4 bases from J; bases unmatched to any gene: 3. This CDR3 has 13 amino acids. The germline V gene encodes CDR1 SEHNR and CDR2 FQNEAQ (reference sequence). In nucleotides, the CDR3 is TGTGCCAGCAGCACGGACAGGGTCTATGGCTACACCTTC. Protein product: CASSTDRVYGYTF.

CDR3 protein: CASSALPDGSTEAFF. CDR3 DNA: TGTGCCAGCAGCGCCCTGCCCGATGGGTCCACTGAAGCTTTCTTT. The chain carries TRBV9 and TRBJ1-1; D remains unclear. Germline V gene sequence: CDR1 SGDLS, CDR2 YYNGEE. The length of the CDR3 is 15 residues. The V gene lost 3 bases and the J gene lost 4 bases, with 16 bases spanning the gap.

The gene calls are TRBV30 and TRBJ1-4; maybe TRBD1 (5 bases). V lost 3 bases and J 4 bases, leaving 12 bases between the germline ends. CDR1 and CDR2 from the germline V gene are GTSNPN and SVGIG (reference sequence). The length of the CDR3 is 14 residues. CDR3 DNA sequence: TGTGCCTGGAGCCCTATTGGGGGTAATGAAAAACTGTTTTTT. Its protein is CAWSPIGGNEKLFF.

This clone was recorded only once. This chain links TRBV10-1 with TRBJ2-5; perhaps TRBD2 as D (6 bases). V was pared by 3 bases and J by 10 bases, with 15 bases between. Germline values: CDR1 WNHNN, CDR2 SYGVQD (reference sequence). This CDR3 contains 13 residues. The CDR3 coding sequence is TGCGCCAGCAGTGAAGTTTTAGCGGAGGGCCAGTACTTC. Encoded protein: CASSEVLAEGQYF.

The chain carries TRBV7-8 and TRBJ2-5; D is tentatively TRBD1 or TRBD2 (5 bases each). Trimming pared 5 bases from V and 0 bases from J, leaving 10 bases between. CDR1 SGHVS and CDR2 FQNEAQ come from the germline V gene. The CDR3 extends over 14 amino acids. CDR3 in DNA: TGTGCCAGCAGCCACGGGACCAACCAAGAGACCCAGTACTTC. Translated, it gives CASSHGTNQETQYF.

CDR3 in amino acids: CASSSSGGGTGELFF. The CDR3 DNA sequence: TGTGCCAGCAGCTCTTCAGGGGGAGGCACCGGGGAGCTGTTTTTT. The chain carries TRBV9 and TRBJ2-2, with D possibly being TRBD1 (7 bases). V was clipped by 4 bases and J by 4 bases, with 14 bases between them. From germline, CDR1 is SGDLS and CDR2 YYNGEE. The CDR3 is 15 amino acids. Filled out from reference TRBV9 and TRBJ2-2, the complete variable domain reads DSGVTQTPKHLITATGQRVTLRCSPRSGDLSVYWYQQSLDQGLQFLIQYYNGEERAKGNILERFSAQQFPDLHSELNLSSLELGDSALYFCASSSSGGGTGELFFGEGSRLTVL.

The chain recombines TRBV19 with TRBJ1-1, with D maybe TRBD1 (6 bases). The V and J ends lost 8 bases and 3 bases respectively, with 16 bases between them. The CDR3 spans 14 residues. Germline loops: CDR1 LNHDA, CDR2 SQIVND (reference sequence). CDR3 sequence (DNA): TGTGCCAGTTCTCTCAGGGGACCGGACACTGAAGCTTTCTTT. Encoded protein: CASSLRGPDTEAFF.

The V and J genes are TRBV6-6 and TRBJ1-4; D not resolved. CDR3 size: 15 residues. The germline gives CDR1 MNHNY, CDR2 SVGAGI (reference sequence). V shed 3 bases and J shed 7 bases, with 15 bases lying between them. The CDR3 sequence is CASSYQLGYPEKLFF. In DNA form, the CDR3 reads TGTGCCAGCAGTTATCAGTTAGGGTACCCTGAAAAACTGTTTTTT.

This rearrangement joins TRBV6-5 to TRBJ2-1, with D perhaps being TRBD1 or TRBD2 (5 bases each). CDR3 length: 12 residues. Germline-derived CDR1 and CDR2 are MNHEY and SVGAGI. V lost 4 bases and J 9 bases, leaving 10 bases between the germline ends. CDR3 in DNA: TGTGCCAGCAGTTCCTCAGGGACTGAGCAGTTCTTC. Protein product: CASSSSGTEQFF.